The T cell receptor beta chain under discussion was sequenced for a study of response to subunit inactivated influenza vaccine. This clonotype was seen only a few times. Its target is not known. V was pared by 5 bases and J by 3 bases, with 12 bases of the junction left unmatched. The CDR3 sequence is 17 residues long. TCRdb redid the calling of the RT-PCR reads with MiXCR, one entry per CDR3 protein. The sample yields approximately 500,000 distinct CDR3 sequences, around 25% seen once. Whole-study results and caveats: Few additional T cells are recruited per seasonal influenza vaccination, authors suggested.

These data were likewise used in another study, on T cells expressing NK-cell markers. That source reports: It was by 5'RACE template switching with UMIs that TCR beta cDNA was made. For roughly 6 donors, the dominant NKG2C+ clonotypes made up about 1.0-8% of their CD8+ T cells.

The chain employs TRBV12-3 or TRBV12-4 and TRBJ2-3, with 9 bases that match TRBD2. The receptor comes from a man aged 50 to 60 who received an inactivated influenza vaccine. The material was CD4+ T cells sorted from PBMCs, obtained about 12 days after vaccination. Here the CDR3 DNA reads TGTGCCAGCAGTCCCTCGCGGGGGGGCCTGAATACAGATACGCAGTATTTT. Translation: CASSPSRGGLNTDTQYF.